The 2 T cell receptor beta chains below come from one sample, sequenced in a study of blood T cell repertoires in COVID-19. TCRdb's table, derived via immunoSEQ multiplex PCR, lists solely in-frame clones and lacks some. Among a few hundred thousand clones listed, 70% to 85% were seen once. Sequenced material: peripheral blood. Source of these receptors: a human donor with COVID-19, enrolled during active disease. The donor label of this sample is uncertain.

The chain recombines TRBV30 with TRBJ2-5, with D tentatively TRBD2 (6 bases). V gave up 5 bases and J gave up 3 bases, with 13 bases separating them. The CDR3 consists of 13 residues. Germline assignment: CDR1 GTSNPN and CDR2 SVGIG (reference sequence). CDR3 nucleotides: TGTGCCTGGGCCGGGGCGGGAAAAGAGACCCAGTACTTC. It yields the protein CAWAGAGKETQYF.

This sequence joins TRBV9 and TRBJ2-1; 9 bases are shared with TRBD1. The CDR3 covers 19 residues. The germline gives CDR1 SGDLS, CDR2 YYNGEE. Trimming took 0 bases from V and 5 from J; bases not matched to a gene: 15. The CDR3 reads CASSVGGQGRTTLHNEQFF. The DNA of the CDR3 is TGTGCCAGCAGCGTAGGGGGACAGGGACGGACCACTCTACACAATGAGCAGTTCTTC.